This T cell receptor beta chain comes out of a study of T cell repertoires in cytomegalovirus infection. Study in general: HLA-C-restricted CMV epitopes, recently identified, and well-studied HLA-B-restricted ones were used by the study. From public TCR beta signatures came an indication of both CMV infection and matching HLA type. Study-wide results and caveats: HLA-C-restricted TCR beta clonotypes specific for CMV led the ex vivo response. Carriers of CMV plus the relevant HLA were identified by cumulative public TCR beta family frequency.

TCRdb re-called the reads with MiXCR, one entry per CDR3 protein. The table shows around 430,000 distinct CDR3 sequences, with roughly 46% occurring only once. This clonotype occurred a few times. Its specificity is unknown. Germline values: CDR1 MNHEY, CDR2 SVGAGI. V was trimmed by 5 bases and J by 2 bases, leaving 10 bases between them. There are 14 residues in the CDR3. V gene TRBV6-5 combines with J gene TRBJ1-5; D not resolved. The clonotype comes from a human donor in good health (CMV status not recorded). Some clones in this sample may be carry-over from other donors' samples. The source was cultured PBMCs, collected from culture after CMV antigen stimulation. CDR3 in amino acids: CASSRVAGNQPQHF. The CDR3 DNA is TGTGCCAGCAGTAGAGTTGCAGGCAATCAGCCCCAGCATTTT.